This T cell receptor beta chain was documented in a study of T-cell reconstitution after alpha-beta-depleted transplantation in children. The TCRbeta library was prepared with unique molecular identifiers. Using its own MiXCR run on the PCR reads, TCRdb lists one record per CDR3 protein. The repertoire holds some 200,000 distinct CDR3 sequences, approximately 11% seen once, with roughly 28% in the top ten. This CDR3 is built from 13 residues. V lost 6 bases to trimming and J lost 2 bases, with 11 bases between them. Germline V gene sequence: CDR1 DFQATT, CDR2 SNEGSKA (reference sequence). This clonotype was detected ten times or more.

This chain joins TRBV20-1 and TRBJ2-1; D might be TRBD2 (6 bases). The sequenced sample was PBMCs, obtained before TCRalphabeta/CD19-depleted stem cell transplant. The receptor was isolated from a child younger than two with acute myeloid leukemia, due to receive a stem cell transplant. In nucleotides, the CDR3 is TGCAGTGCCCCGGGAGCCCCCTACAATGAGCAGTTCTTC. Translated, it gives CSAPGAPYNEQFF.